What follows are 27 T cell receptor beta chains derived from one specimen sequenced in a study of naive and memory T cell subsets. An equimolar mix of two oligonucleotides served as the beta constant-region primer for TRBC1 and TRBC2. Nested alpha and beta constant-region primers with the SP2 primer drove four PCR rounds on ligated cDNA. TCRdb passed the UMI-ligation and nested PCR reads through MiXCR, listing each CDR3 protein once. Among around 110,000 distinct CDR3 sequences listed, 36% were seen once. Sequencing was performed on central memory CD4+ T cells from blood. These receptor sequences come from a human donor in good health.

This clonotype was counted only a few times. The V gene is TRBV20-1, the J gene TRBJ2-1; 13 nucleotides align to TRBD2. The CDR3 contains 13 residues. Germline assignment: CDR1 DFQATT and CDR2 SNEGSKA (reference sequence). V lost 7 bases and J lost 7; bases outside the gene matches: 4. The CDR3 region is CSGGTSGTNEQFF. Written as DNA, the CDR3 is TGCAGTGGGGGGACTAGCGGGACTAATGAGCAGTTCTTC.

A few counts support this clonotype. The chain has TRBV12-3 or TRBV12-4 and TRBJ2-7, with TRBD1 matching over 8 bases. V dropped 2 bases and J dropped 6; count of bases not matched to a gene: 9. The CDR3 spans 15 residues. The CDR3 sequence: CASSLSGQGNLEQYF. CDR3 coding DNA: TGTGCCAGCAGTTTATCTGGACAGGGAAATCTCGAGCAGTACTTC.

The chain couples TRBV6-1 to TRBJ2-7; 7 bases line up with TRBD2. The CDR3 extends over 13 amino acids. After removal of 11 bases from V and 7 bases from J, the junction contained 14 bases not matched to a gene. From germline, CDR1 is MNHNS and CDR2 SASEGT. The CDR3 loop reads CAGSLGRASEQYF. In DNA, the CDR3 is TGTGCCGGGAGCTTAGGGAGGGCGAGTGAGCAGTACTTC.

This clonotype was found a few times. CDR3 DNA sequence: TGTGCCAGCAGCCTCGACAGGGGGGTAGAGACCCAGTACTTC. The encoded protein is CASSLDRGVETQYF. The chain couples TRBV7-9 to TRBJ2-5; 9 nucleotides match TRBD1. The CDR3 is 14 residues long. J lost 4 bases, V lost 5 bases, and 5 bases had no gene match. The germline V gene has CDR1 SEHNR and CDR2 FQNEAQ (reference sequence).

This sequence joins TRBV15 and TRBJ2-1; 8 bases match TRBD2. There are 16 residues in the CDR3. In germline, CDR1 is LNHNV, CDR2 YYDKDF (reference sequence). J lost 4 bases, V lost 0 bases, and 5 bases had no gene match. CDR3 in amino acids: CATSRDTSGGYNEQFF. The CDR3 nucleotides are TGTGCCACCAGCAGAGACACTAGCGGAGGATACAATGAGCAGTTCTTC.

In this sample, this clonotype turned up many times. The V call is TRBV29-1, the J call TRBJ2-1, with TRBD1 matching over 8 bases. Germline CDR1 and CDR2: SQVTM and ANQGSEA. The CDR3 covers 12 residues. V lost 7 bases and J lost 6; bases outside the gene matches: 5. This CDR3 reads CSGRGQVNEQFF. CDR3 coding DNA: TGCAGCGGACGGGGACAGGTCAATGAGCAGTTCTTC.

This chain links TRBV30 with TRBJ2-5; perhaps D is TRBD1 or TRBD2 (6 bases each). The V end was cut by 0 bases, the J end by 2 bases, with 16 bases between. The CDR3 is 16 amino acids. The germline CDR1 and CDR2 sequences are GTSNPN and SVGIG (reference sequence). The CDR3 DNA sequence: TGTGCCTGGAGTGTACGAGTTGGGGGGCGGCAAGAGACCCAGTACTTC. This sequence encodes CAWSVRVGGRQETQYF. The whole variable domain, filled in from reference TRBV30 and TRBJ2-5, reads SQTIHQWPATLVQPVGSPLSLECTVEGTSNPNLYWYRQAAGRGLQLLFYSVGIGQISSEVPQNLSASRPQDRQFILSSKKLLLSDSGFYLCAWSVRVGGRQETQYFGPGTRLLVL.

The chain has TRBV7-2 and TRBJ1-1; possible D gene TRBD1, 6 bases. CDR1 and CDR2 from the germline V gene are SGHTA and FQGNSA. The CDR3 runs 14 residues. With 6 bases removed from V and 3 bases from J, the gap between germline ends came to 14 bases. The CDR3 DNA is TGTGCCAGCAGTCCTCCCGGGGGCTACACTGAAGCTTTCTTT. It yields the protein CASSPPGGYTEAFF.

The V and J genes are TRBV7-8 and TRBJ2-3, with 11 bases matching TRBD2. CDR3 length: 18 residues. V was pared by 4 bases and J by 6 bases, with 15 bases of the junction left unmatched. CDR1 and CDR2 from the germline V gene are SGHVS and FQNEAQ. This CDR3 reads CASSSVRLGLAVLDTQYF. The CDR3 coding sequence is TGTGCCAGCAGCTCTGTAAGGTTGGGACTAGCGGTCCTGGATACGCAGTATTTT. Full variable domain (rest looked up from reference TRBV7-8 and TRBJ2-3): GAGVSQSPRYKVAKRGQDVALRCDPISGHVSLFWYQQALGQGPEFLTYFQNEAQLDKSGLPSDRFFAERPEGSVSTLKIQRTQQEDSAVYLCASSSVRLGLAVLDTQYFGPGTRLTVL.

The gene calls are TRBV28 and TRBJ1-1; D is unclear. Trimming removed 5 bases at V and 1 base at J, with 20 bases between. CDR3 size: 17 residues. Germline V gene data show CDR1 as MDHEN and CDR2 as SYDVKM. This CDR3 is CASSPLQVWTGNTEAFF. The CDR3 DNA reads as TGTGCCAGCAGTCCGCTCCAGGTGTGGACCGGGAACACTGAAGCTTTCTTT. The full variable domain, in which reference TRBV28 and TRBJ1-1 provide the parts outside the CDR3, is DVKVTQSSRYLVKRTGEKVFLECVQDMDHENMFWYRQDPGLGLRLIYFSYDVKMKEKGDIPEGYSVSREKKERFSLILESASTNQTSMYLCASSPLQVWTGNTEAFFGQGTRLTVV.

The DNA of the CDR3 is TGTGCCAGCAGCGTAGGGTCCGCTAGCGGGGGAAACAATGAGCAGTTCTTC. It encodes CASSVGSASGGNNEQFF. This sequence joins TRBV9 and TRBJ2-1, with 10 bases lining up with TRBD2. V shed 0 bases, J shed 5 bases, and the junction held 8 bases outside the gene matches. The CDR3 has 17 residues. Germline values: CDR1 SGDLS, CDR2 YYNGEE.

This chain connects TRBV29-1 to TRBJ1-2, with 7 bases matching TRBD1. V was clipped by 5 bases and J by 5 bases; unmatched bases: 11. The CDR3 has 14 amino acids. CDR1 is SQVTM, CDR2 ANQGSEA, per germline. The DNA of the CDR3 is TGCAGCGTTATTGCGGGACAGCCTCTTTATGGCTACACCTTC. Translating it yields CSVIAGQPLYGYTF.

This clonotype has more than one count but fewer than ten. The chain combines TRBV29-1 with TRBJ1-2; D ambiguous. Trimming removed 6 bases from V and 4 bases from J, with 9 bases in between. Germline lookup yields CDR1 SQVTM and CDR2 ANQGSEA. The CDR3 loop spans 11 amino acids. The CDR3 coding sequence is TGCAGCGTGGTGACGGCCTATGGCTACACCTTC. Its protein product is CSVVTAYGYTF.

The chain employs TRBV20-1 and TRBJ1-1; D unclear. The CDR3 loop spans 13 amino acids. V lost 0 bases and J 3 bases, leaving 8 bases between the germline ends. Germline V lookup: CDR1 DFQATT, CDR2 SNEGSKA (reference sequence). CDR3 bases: TGCAGTGCTAGAGAGCGCCAGTACACTGAAGCTTTCTTT. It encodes CSARERQYTEAFF.

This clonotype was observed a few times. The CDR3 DNA reads TGCAGCGTCGGGACAGGGAGGGAAAAACTGTTTTTT. It codes for CSVGTGREKLFF. The rearrangement joins TRBV29-1 to TRBJ1-4; 9 nucleotides align to TRBD1. The V gene end was trimmed by 6 bases and the J gene end by 8 bases; junction bases not matched to a gene: 4. CDR1 and CDR2 from the germline V gene are SQVTM and ANQGSEA. The length of the CDR3 is 12 residues.

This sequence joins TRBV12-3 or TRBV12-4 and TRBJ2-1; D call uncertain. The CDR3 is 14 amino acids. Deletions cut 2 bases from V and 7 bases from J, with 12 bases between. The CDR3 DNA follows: TGTGCCAGCAGTTTATTGTCTAGAGTTAATGAGCAGTTCTTC. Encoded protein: CASSLLSRVNEQFF.

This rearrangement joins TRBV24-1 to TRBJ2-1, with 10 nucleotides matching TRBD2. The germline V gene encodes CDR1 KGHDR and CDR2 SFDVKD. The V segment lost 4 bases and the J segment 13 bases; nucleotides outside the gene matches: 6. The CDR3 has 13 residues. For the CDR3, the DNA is TGTGCCACCAGTGAGGATAGCGGGAGGAGCCAGTTCTTC. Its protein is CATSEDSGRSQFF.

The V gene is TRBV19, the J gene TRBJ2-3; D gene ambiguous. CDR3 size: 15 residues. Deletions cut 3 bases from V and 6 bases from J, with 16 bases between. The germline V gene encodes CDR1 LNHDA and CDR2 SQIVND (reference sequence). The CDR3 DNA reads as TGTGCCAGTAGTATTGTTCGAAGCTCTTGGGATACGCAGTATTTT. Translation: CASSIVRSSWDTQYF.

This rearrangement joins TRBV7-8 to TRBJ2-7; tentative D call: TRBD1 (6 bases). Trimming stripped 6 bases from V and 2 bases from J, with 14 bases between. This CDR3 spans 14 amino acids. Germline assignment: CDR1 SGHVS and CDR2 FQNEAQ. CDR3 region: CASSSETGAYEQYF. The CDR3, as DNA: TGTGCCAGCAGTTCGGAGACAGGAGCCTACGAGCAGTACTTC.

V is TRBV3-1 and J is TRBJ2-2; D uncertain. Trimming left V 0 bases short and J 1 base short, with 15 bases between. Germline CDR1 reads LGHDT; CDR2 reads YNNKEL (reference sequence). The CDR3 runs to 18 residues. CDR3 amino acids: CASSQDPVSLRNTGELFF. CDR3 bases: TGTGCCAGCAGCCAAGATCCTGTTTCTCTCCGGAACACCGGGGAGCTGTTTTTT.

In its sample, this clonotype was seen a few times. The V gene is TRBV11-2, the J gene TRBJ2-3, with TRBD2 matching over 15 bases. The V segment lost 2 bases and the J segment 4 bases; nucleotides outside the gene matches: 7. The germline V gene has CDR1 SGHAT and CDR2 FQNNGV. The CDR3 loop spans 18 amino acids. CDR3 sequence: CASSLSGLAGGGADTQYF. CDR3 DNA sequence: TGTGCCAGCAGCTTATCGGGACTAGCGGGAGGCGGGGCAGATACGCAGTATTTT.

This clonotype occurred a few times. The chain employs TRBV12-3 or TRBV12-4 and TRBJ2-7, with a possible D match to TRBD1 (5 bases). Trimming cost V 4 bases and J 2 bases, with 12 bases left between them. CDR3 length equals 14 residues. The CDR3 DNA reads TGTGCCAGCAGTTCAACAGGACGACCCTACGAGCAGTACTTC. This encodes CASSSTGRPYEQYF.

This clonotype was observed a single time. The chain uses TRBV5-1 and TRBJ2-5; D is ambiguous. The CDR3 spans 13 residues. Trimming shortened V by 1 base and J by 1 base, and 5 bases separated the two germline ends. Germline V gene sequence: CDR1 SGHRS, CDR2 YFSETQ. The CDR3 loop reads CASSLPVQETQYF. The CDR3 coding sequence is TGCGCCAGCAGCTTGCCAGTCCAAGAGACCCAGTACTTC.

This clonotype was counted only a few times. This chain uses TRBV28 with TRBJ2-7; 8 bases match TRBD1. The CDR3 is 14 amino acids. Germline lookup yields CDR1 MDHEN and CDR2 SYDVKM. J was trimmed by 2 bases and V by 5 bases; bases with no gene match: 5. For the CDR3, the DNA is TGTGCCAGCAGTCCTTGGACAGGGACCTACGAGCAGTACTTC. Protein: CASSPWTGTYEQYF.

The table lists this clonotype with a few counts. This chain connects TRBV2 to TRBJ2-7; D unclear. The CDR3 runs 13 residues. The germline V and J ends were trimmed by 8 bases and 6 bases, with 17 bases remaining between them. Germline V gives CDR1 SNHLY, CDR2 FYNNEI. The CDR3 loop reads CASRIARASEQYF. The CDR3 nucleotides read TGTGCCAGCCGCATCGCCCGCGCGTCCGAGCAGTACTTC.

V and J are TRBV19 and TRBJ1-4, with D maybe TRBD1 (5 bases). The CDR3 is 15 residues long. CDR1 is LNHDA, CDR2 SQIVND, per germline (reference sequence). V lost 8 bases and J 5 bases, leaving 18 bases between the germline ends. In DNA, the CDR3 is TGTGCCAGTCGCCTGGGGGACGGGCAAAATGAAAAACTGTTTTTT. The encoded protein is CASRLGDGQNEKLFF. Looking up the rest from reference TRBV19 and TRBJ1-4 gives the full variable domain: DGGITQSPKYLFRKEGQNVTLSCEQNLNHDAMYWYRQDPGQGLRLIYYSQIVNDFQKGDIAEGYSVSREKKESFPLTVTSAQKNPTAFYLCASRLGDGQNEKLFFGSGTQLSVL.

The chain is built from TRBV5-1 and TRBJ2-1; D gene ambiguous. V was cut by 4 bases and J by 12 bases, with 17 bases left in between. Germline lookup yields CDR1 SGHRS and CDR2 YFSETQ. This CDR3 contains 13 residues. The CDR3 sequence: CASSETPTTGQFF. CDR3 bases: TGCGCCAGCAGCGAGACCCCTACAACGGGGCAGTTCTTC.